Each of the 27 T cell receptor beta chains below was sequenced from the same sample in a study of human T cells and chemical hapten exposure. Stated time point: patch test 1, 2 weeks after DPC sensitization. This sample's treatment: therapeutic diphenylcyclopropenone sensitization with weekly scalp DPC. TCRdb called the RACE reads again in MiXCR, with one record for every CDR3 protein. This table has 75,000 to 90,000 distinct CDR3 sequences, around 7.8% appearing once. The starting material was whole blood, obtained in connection with sensitization to the hapten diphenylcyclopropenone (DPC). These receptors were taken from a woman aged 25-40 years with alopecia areata. Some clones in this sample may be carry-over from other donors' samples.

This clonotype was seen repeatedly, ten times or more. The rearrangement joins TRBV11-2 to TRBJ1-2; maybe TRBD1 (6 bases). With 1 base removed from V and 2 bases from J, the gap between germline ends came to 14 bases. Germline lookup yields CDR1 SGHAT and CDR2 FQNNGV. The CDR3 runs to 16 residues. This CDR3 is CASSLAPQGRNYGYTF. CDR3 bases: TGTGCCAGCAGCTTAGCCCCACAGGGTAGGAACTATGGCTACACCTTC. The variable domain in full, with the rest retrieved from reference TRBV11-2 and TRBJ1-2, is EAGVAQSPRYKIIEKRQSVAFWCNPISGHATLYWYQQILGQGPKLLIQFQNNGVVDDSQLPKDRFSAERLKGVDSTLKIQPAKLEDSAVYLCASSLAPQGRNYGYTFGSGTRLTVV.

This clonotype showed up just a few times. The chain links TRBV14 to TRBJ2-6; D possibly uses TRBD1 or TRBD2 (6 bases each). Germline-derived CDR1 and CDR2 are SGHDN and FVKESK. CDR3 length equals 15 residues. The V and J ends lost 6 bases and 4 bases respectively, with 13 bases between them. The CDR3 region has the DNA TGTGCCAGCAGTCGTACGGGGGCCGGGGCCAACGTCCTGACTTTC. Its translation is CASSRTGAGANVLTF.

The chain uses TRBV27 and TRBJ1-2; a possible D gene is TRBD1 (5 bases). Germline V lookup: CDR1 MNHEY, CDR2 SMNVEV (reference sequence). V was trimmed by 3 bases and J by 8 bases, leaving 19 bases between them. The CDR3 spans 15 residues. The CDR3 reads CASSFSAGLGLGYTF. The CDR3 nucleotides read TGTGCCAGCAGTTTCTCGGCGGGGCTGGGACTAGGCTACACCTTC.

This clonotype was detected many times. V usage is TRBV6-6 and J usage is TRBJ1-5; TRBD1 matches 9 bases. Germline V gene sequence: CDR1 MNHNY, CDR2 SVGAGI (reference sequence). The CDR3 sequence is 17 residues long. V lost 2 bases and J lost 7; bases outside the gene matches: 12. CDR3 nucleotides: TGTGCCAGCAGTTACAGACCGGGACAGGGATTGGGACAGCCCCAGCATTTT. It is translated as CASSYRPGQGLGQPQHF.

This clonotype was detected many times. This chain connects TRBV7-9 to TRBJ2-7; TRBD1 aligns across 12 bases. The CDR3 is 14 residues long. Looked up from germline, CDR1 is SEHNR and CDR2 is FQNEAQ (reference sequence). V was clipped by 3 bases and J by 9 bases; unmatched bases: 6. In DNA form, the CDR3 reads TGTGCCAGCAGCTTCCCGGGACAGGGGGCAAGGCAGTACTTC. Translated: CASSFPGQGARQYF.

V usage is TRBV7-8 and J usage is TRBJ1-4, with D unclear. This CDR3 contains 15 residues. Germline CDR1 SGHVS, CDR2 FQNEAQ. Trimming took off 1 base at V and 7 bases at J, with 13 bases between the two ends. The CDR3 here is CASSLGGVTREKLFF. DNA for the CDR3: TGTGCCAGCAGCTTAGGCGGGGTAACCCGTGAAAAACTGTTTTTT. The full variable domain, rest sourced from reference TRBV7-8 and TRBJ1-4, is GAGVSQSPRYKVAKRGQDVALRCDPISGHVSLFWYQQALGQGPEFLTYFQNEAQLDKSGLPSDRFFAERPEGSVSTLKIQRTQQEDSAVYLCASSLGGVTREKLFFGSGTQLSVL.

This clonotype was counted a few times. J is TRBJ1-1 and V is TRBV5-1; 8 nucleotides align to TRBD1. J was trimmed by 0 bases and V by 5 bases; bases with no gene match: 6. The germline gives CDR1 SGHRS, CDR2 YFSETQ. The CDR3 has 15 residues. CDR3 nucleotide sequence: TGCGCCAGCAGGGAGGGACAGGTTGTGAACACTGAAGCTTTCTTT. This codes for CASREGQVVNTEAFF.

This clonotype appeared many times. The rearrangement uses TRBV2 and TRBJ2-2, with 8 bases lining up with TRBD2. V lost 0 bases, J lost 5 bases, and 8 bases stayed unmatched. The germline gives CDR1 SNHLY, CDR2 FYNNEI. The CDR3 is made up of 17 amino acids. Here the CDR3 DNA reads TGTGCCAGCAGTGAAGCTCCCGGGACTAGGGGGACCGGGGAGCTGTTTTTT. This sequence encodes CASSEAPGTRGTGELFF.

This clonotype was seen ten or more times. The chain has TRBV7-3 and TRBJ1-1, with D possibly TRBD1 on 6 matching bases. Per the germline V gene, CDR1 is SGHTA and CDR2 is FQGTGA. This CDR3 has 14 residues. Deletions cut 5 bases from V and 0 bases from J, with 10 bases between. The CDR3 region has the DNA TGTGCCAGCAGCCTACAGGGCCTGAACACTGAAGCTTTCTTT. Its translation: CASSLQGLNTEAFF.

Ten or more counts support this clonotype. The gene calls are TRBV14 and TRBJ2-3; D remains unclear. The germline V gene has CDR1 SGHDN and CDR2 FVKESK. Trimming pared 4 bases from V and 2 bases from J, leaving 4 bases between. The CDR3 is 12 residues long. The CDR3 DNA reads as TGTGCCAGCAGCCGCCACACAGATACGCAGTATTTT. This gives the protein CASSRHTDTQYF.

This rearrangement joins TRBV30 to TRBJ2-5; D possibly corresponds to TRBD1 (7 bases). The CDR3 extends over 14 amino acids. CDR1 GTSNPN and CDR2 SVGIG come from the germline V gene (reference sequence). V lost 2 bases, J lost 13 bases, and 23 bases lay in between. The CDR3 spells CAWSPLGQGGEGYF. In DNA, the CDR3 is TGTGCCTGGAGTCCCTTGGGGCAGGGGGGCGAGGGGTACTTC.

This clonotype was counted a few times. This sequence joins TRBV15 and TRBJ2-3; unclear D gene. The CDR3 spans 13 residues. The germline V gene has CDR1 LNHNV and CDR2 YYDKDF (reference sequence). Between the trimmed V and J ends, which lost 0 bases and 6 bases, there was a span of 7 bases. CDR3 amino acids: CATSRDRGDTQYF. CDR3 nucleotide sequence: TGTGCCACCAGCAGAGACCGCGGCGATACGCAGTATTTT. The complete variable domain, with remaining parts taken from reference TRBV15 and TRBJ2-3, reads DAMVIQNPRYQVTQFGKPVTLSCSQTLNHNVMYWYQQKSSQAPKLLFHYYDKDFNNEADTPDNFQSRRPNTSFCFLDIRSPGLGDTAMYLCATSRDRGDTQYFGPGTRLTVL.

V gene TRBV12-2 combines with J gene TRBJ1-1; the tabulated D call, TRBD1, remains unverified against the DNA. TRBV12-2 is assigned pseudogene status. This CDR3 contains 16 residues. As DNA, the CDR3 is TGTGCAAGTCGCTTAATGATCGAGGGGATGAACACTGAAGCTTTCTTT. Amino acids: CASRLMIEGMNTEAFF.

V usage is TRBV20-1 and J usage is TRBJ1-1; D is ambiguous. Trimming took off 3 bases at V and 10 bases at J, with 18 bases between the two ends. Germline-derived CDR1 and CDR2 are DFQATT and SNEGSKA (reference sequence). The CDR3 has 13 residues. The CDR3 here is CSASSGSERLAFF. CDR3 nucleotides: TGCAGTGCTAGTTCAGGATCTGAGCGATTAGCTTTCTTT.

V and J are TRBV6-1 and TRBJ1-6; D is ambiguous. This CDR3 comprises 14 residues. Trimming cost V 0 bases and J 5 bases, with 5 bases left between them. Germline V gene sequence: CDR1 MNHNS, CDR2 SASEGT. The CDR3 spells CASSEAAHNSPLHF. The CDR3 nucleotides read TGTGCCAGCAGTGAAGCGGCCCATAATTCACCCCTCCACTTT.

This clonotype has more than one count but fewer than ten. The chain joins TRBV3-1 to TRBJ1-1; the D gene is possibly TRBD1 (5 bases). This CDR3 comprises 14 residues. Germline assignment: CDR1 LGHDT and CDR2 YNNKEL (reference sequence). Trimming took off 3 bases at V and 5 bases at J, with 13 bases between the two ends. The CDR3 sequence is CASSQQGGRTEAFF. CDR3 coding DNA: TGTGCCAGCAGCCAGCAGGGCGGGAGAACTGAAGCTTTCTTT.

This clonotype was seen a handful of times. The chain uses TRBV27 and TRBJ2-3; 7 bases match TRBD2. The CDR3 contains 15 residues. Germline V gives CDR1 MNHEY, CDR2 SMNVEV (reference sequence). The V segment lost 1 base and the J segment 8 bases; nucleotides outside the gene matches: 9. CDR3 in amino acids: CASSLLRDSGGTQYF. The CDR3 nucleotides read TGTGCCAGCAGTTTATTGAGAGATTCGGGGGGTACGCAGTATTTT.

This clonotype was seen only a few times. The chain uses TRBV6-4 and TRBJ2-2; 7 bases line up with TRBD2. The CDR3 extends over 15 amino acids. The junction had 6 bases not matched to a gene; V was cut back by 4 bases and J by 4 bases. Germline lookup yields CDR1 MRHNA and CDR2 SNTAGT. The DNA of the CDR3 is TGTGCCAGCAGTGTCCTCCCGGGGGGCACCGGGGAGCTGTTTTTT. This codes for CASSVLPGGTGELFF.

This clonotype was counted at least ten times. The rearrangement uses TRBV18 and TRBJ2-3; possibly TRBD2 for D (5 bases). There are 17 residues in the CDR3. The V gene lost 3 bases and the J gene lost 5 bases, with 21 bases spanning the gap. The V gene's germline CDR1 is KGHSH and CDR2 LQKENI. CDR3 nucleotides: TGTGCCAGCTCACCCCGCCGGGATCGGGGTAATATAGATACGCAGTATTTT. It codes for CASSPRRDRGNIDTQYF.

V and J are TRBV7-9 and TRBJ2-4; no firm D call. Per the germline V gene, CDR1 is SEHNR and CDR2 is FQNEAQ (reference sequence). The CDR3 consists of 17 residues. The ends were cut back, 5 bases at V and 0 bases at J, with 17 bases in the middle. The CDR3 bases are TGTGCCAGCAGCAACACCCAGCGAGCATTAGCCAAAAACATTCAGTACTTC. It specifies CASSNTQRALAKNIQYF.

The chain uses TRBV19 and TRBJ2-4; tentatively, D is TRBD1 (5 bases). This CDR3 region has 16 residues. Trimming took 6 bases from V and 6 from J, leaving 21 bases between them. Germline V gives CDR1 LNHDA, CDR2 SQIVND (reference sequence). CDR3 loop: CASSALTSRQGNIQYF. DNA of the CDR3: TGTGCCAGTAGCGCCCTCACGTCTCGCCAGGGAAACATTCAGTACTTC.

This clonotype has at least ten counts. V usage is TRBV12-3 or TRBV12-4 and J usage is TRBJ1-2; D gene uncertain. The CDR3 loop spans 12 amino acids. V was pared by 1 base and J by 6 bases, with 6 bases between. In DNA, the CDR3 is TGTGCCAGCAGTTTAGAAGGACATGGCTACACCTTC. This translates into CASSLEGHGYTF.

This clonotype was picked up many times. The chain combines TRBV29-1 with TRBJ2-3; 12 nucleotides align to TRBD1. CDR3 length equals 12 residues. Germline CDR1 is SQVTM and CDR2 is ANQGSEA. The CDR3 loop is CTGQGATDTQYF. The CDR3, as DNA: TGCACGGGACAGGGGGCTACAGATACGCAGTATTTT.

In its sample, this clonotype was seen a few times. The chain combines TRBV9 with TRBJ2-1; no clear D. V lost 4 bases and J 1 base, leaving 12 bases between the germline ends. Germline CDR1 is SGDLS and CDR2 is YYNGEE. The CDR3 covers 15 residues. The CDR3 loop is CASSPQPTSYNEQFF. The DNA of the CDR3 is TGTGCCAGCAGCCCCCAACCCACTTCCTACAATGAGCAGTTCTTC.

This clonotype was seen at least ten times. For the CDR3, the DNA is TGCGCCAGCAGCTTGGGGGACTTCCTATCCACAGATACGCAGTATTTT. Translated, it gives CASSLGDFLSTDTQYF. V gene TRBV5-1 combines with J gene TRBJ2-3; the D gene is possibly TRBD2 (6 bases). The CDR3 covers 16 residues. From germline, CDR1 is SGHRS and CDR2 YFSETQ. V was clipped by 0 bases and J by 2 bases, with 13 bases between them.

The V gene is TRBV2, the J gene TRBJ1-2, with 7 positions matching TRBD1. The germline V gene encodes CDR1 SNHLY and CDR2 FYNNEI. The CDR3 sequence is 13 residues long. J gave up 2 bases and V 8 bases, and 5 bases lay outside the gene matches. CDR3 region: CASRTDRNYGYTF. The CDR3, as DNA: TGTGCCAGCCGTACGGACAGGAACTATGGCTACACCTTC.

This clonotype occurred a few times. The CDR3 region is CASSQPDDGELFF. The CDR3 coding sequence is TGTGCCAGCAGCCAACCGGACGACGGGGAGCTGTTTTTT. The V and J genes are TRBV3-1 and TRBJ2-2, with D unresolved. V lost 2 bases and J 7 bases, leaving 8 bases between the germline ends. The CDR3 is 13 amino acids. Per germline, CDR1 LGHDT and CDR2 YNNKEL (reference sequence).